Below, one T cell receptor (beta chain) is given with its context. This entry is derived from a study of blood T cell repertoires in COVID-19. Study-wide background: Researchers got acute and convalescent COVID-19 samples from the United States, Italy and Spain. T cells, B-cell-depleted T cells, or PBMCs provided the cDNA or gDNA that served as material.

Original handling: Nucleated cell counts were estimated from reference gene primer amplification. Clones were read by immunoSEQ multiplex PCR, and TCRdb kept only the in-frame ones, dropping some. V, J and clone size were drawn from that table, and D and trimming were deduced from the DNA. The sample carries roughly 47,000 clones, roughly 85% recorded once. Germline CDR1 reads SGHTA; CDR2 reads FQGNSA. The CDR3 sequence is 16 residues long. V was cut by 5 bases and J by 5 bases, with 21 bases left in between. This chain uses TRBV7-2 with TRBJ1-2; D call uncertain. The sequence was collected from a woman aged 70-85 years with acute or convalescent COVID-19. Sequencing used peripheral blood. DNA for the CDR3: TGTGCCAGCAGCAATTACCCCCCCTACGGGAAGTATGGCTACACCTTC. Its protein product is CASSNYPPYGKYGYTF. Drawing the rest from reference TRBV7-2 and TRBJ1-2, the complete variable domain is GAGVSQSPSNKVTEKGKDVELRCDPISGHTALYWYRQSLGQGLEFLIYFQGNSAPDKSGLPSDRFSAERTGGSVSTLTIQRTQQEDSAVYLCASSNYPPYGKYGYTFGSGTRLTVV.